This TCR beta chain was found in a study of vaccination effects on CD4 cells after COVID-19. Sequencing was preceded by expansion of antigen-specific CD4+ T cells with viral peptide pools in the ViraFEST assay. Investigators separated out CD4+ T cells once about 10 days of culture had passed. About this clone: Its antigen is undetermined.

General study results and limits: Convalescent patients in the study were few, and early post-infection timepoints were absent.

V was trimmed by 2 bases and J by 0 bases, leaving 12 bases between them. Germline V gene sequence: CDR1 SGDLS, CDR2 YYNGEE. The CDR3 extends over 16 amino acids. Clones were read by immunoSEQ multiplex PCR, and TCRdb kept only the in-frame ones, dropping some. The repertoire holds 50,000 to 65,000 clones, with approximately 79% as singletons. This chain uses TRBV9 with TRBJ1-3; D not resolved. The receptor was derived from a human donor who received a COVID-19 vaccine. Sequences were derived from CD4+ T cells from PBMCs cultured with HCoV-229E spike peptides, sampled before COVID-19 vaccination. CDR3 nucleotide sequence: TGTGCCAGCAGCGTCGGCCCTTCAAGCTCTGGAAACACCATATATTTT. It codes for CASSVGPSSSGNTIYF.